The rows below give T cell receptor beta chains drawn from one sample of a study of tumor and adjacent non-tumor tissue in lung cancer. TCRdb recomputed calls from the multiplex PCR reads with MiXCR, one row per CDR3 protein. The table lists fewer than 100,000 distinct CDR3 sequences, roughly 80% of them singletons. The sample consisted of distant non-tumor lung tissue. The receptors originated from a man aged 55 to 70 with non-small cell lung cancer. CDR3s include the opening cysteine and the closing phenylalanine or tryptophan. The D gene is left open where the match is weak. Some rows have no size entry. The others give once, few or many, or a class for an expanded clone.

CDR3 length: 14
J gene: TRBJ2-1
D gene: TRBD2
V gene: TRBV20-1
clone size: NA
CDR3 protein: CSAESGRVPNVLFF
CDR3 DNA: TGCAGTGCCGAAAGCGGGAGGGTCCCCAATGTGCTGTTCTTC

CDR3 length: 15
J gene: TRBJ1-5
D gene: NA
V gene: TRBV12-3/TRBV12-4
clone size: NA
CDR3 protein: CASSFGQGSSQPQHF
CDR3 DNA: NA

CDR3 length: 15
J gene: TRBJ2-1
D gene: NA
V gene: TRBV4-3
clone size: NA
CDR3 protein: CASIQEGWGGNEQFF
CDR3 DNA: TGCGCCAGCATCCAAGAGGGGTGGGGGGGCAATGAGCAGTTCTTT

CDR3 length: 13
J gene: TRBJ2-3
D gene: TRBD2
V gene: TRBV20-1
clone size: NA
CDR3 protein: CSAMVTSTHTQYF
CDR3 DNA: TGCAGTGCTATGGTGACTAGCACACATACACAGTATTTT

CDR3 length: 16
J gene: TRBJ2-7
D gene: TRBD1
V gene: TRBV28
clone size: NA
CDR3 protein: CVSSFPTGRIPYEQYF
CDR3 DNA: TGTGTCAGCAGTTTCCCGACAGGGAGAATTCCCTACGAGCAGTACTTC

CDR3 length: 15
J gene: TRBJ1-2
D gene: NA
V gene: TRBV11-2
clone size: NA
CDR3 protein: CVSSLMMGNYYGYTF
CDR3 DNA: TGTGTCAGCAGCTTAATGATGGGGAATTATTACGGCTACACCTTC

CDR3 length: 15
J gene: TRBJ2-2
D gene: TRBD2
V gene: TRBV11-2
clone size: few
CDR3 protein: CASSLESGGSGELFF
CDR3 DNA: TGTGCCAGCAGTCTAGAAAGCGGGGGTTCCGGGGAGCTGTTTTTT

CDR3 length: 15
J gene: TRBJ2-7
D gene: NA
V gene: TRBV20-1
clone size: NA
CDR3 protein: CSASWQGGTFYEQYF
CDR3 DNA: TGCAGTGCTAGCTGGCAGGGGGGGACCTTTTACGAGCAGTATTTC

CDR3 length: 14
J gene: TRBJ1-1
D gene: NA
V gene: TRBV20-1
clone size: NA
CDR3 protein: CSVTMGGTYTEAFF
CDR3 DNA: TGCAGTGTTACAATGGGGGGGACCTACACTGAAGCTTTCTTT

CDR3 length: 13
J gene: TRBJ1-2
D gene: TRBD1
V gene: TRBV11-2
clone size: NA
CDR3 protein: CVSRGPLDYGYTF
CDR3 DNA: TGTGTCAGCAGGGGGCCCTTGGACTATGGCTACACCTTC

CDR3 length: 15
J gene: TRBJ1-6
D gene: NA
V gene: TRBV11-2
clone size: NA
CDR3 protein: CVSSFGGDNNSTLHF
CDR3 DNA: TGTGTCAGCAGCTTTGGAGGGGACAATAATTCAACCCTCCACTTT

CDR3 length: 16
J gene: TRBJ2-5
D gene: NA
V gene: TRBV4-2
clone size: once
CDR3 protein: CASSQGLAGGQEAQYF
CDR3 DNA: TGTGCCAGCAGTCAAGGGCTAGCTGGGGGTCAAGAGGCCCAGTACTTC

CDR3 length: 14
J gene: TRBJ2-2
D gene: TRBD2
V gene: TRBV6-2/TRBV6-3
clone size: NA
CDR3 protein: CANSSGTIVWELFF
CDR3 DNA: TGTGCCAATTCTAGCGGGACGATTGTTTGGGAGCTGTTTTTT

CDR3 length: 17
J gene: TRBJ2-7
D gene: TRBD2
V gene: TRBV4-2
clone size: NA
CDR3 protein: CASSQGDLAGGSRQQYF
CDR3 DNA: TGTGCCAGCAGCCAAGGAGATCTAGCGGGAGGGAGTAGGCAGCAGTACTTC

CDR3 length: 17
J gene: TRBJ2-3
D gene: TRBD1
V gene: TRBV4-3
clone size: NA
CDR3 protein: CASSQWGTGQGANKQYF
CDR3 DNA: TGCGCCAGTAGCCAATGGGGTACGGGACAGGGGGCTAATAAGCAGTATTTT

CDR3 length: 15
J gene: TRBJ1-5
D gene: NA
V gene: TRBV20-1
clone size: NA
CDR3 protein: CSARGRGTGRQPHHF
CDR3 DNA: TGCAGTGCTAGAGGAAGAGGGACGGGACGTCAGCCCCATCATTTT

CDR3 length: 15
J gene: TRBJ2-5
D gene: NA
V gene: TRBV7-9
clone size: NA
CDR3 protein: CANGFSTVERETQYF
CDR3 DNA: TGTGCCAACGGTTTCTCCACGGTAGAACGAGAGACCCAGTACTTC

CDR3 length: 15
J gene: TRBJ1-6
D gene: NA
V gene: TRBV11-2
clone size: NA
CDR3 protein: CASSSGGDINSPLHF
CDR3 DNA: TGTGCCAGCAGCTCAGGAGGGGATATTAATTCACCCCTCCACTTT

CDR3 length: 14
J gene: TRBJ2-5
D gene: NA
V gene: TRBV6-5
clone size: NA
CDR3 protein: CASSGRGTTGAQYF
CDR3 DNA: TGTGCCAGCAGTGGTAGAGGGACCACGGGGGCCCAGTACTTC

CDR3 length: 13
J gene: TRBJ2-3
D gene: NA
V gene: TRBV20-1
clone size: NA
CDR3 protein: CSARKVDTDTHYF
CDR3 DNA: TGCAGTGCCAGAAAAGTAGACACAGATACGCACTACTTT

CDR3 length: 11
J gene: TRBJ2-5
D gene: NA
V gene: TRBV28
clone size: NA
CDR3 protein: CVNSPSRTQYF
CDR3 DNA: TGTGTCAACAGCCCTTCGCGGACCCAGTACTTC

CDR3 length: 11
J gene: TRBJ1-1
D gene: NA
V gene: TRBV7-8
clone size: NA
CDR3 protein: CASSSDTEAFF
CDR3 DNA: TGTGCCAGCAGCTCCGACACTGAAGCTTTCTTC

CDR3 length: 16
J gene: TRBJ2-1
D gene: NA
V gene: TRBV21-1
clone size: NA
CDR3 protein: CASKKVDFLSYNEQFF
CDR3 DNA: TGTGCCAGCAAGAAAGTTGATTTCCTCTCCTACAATGAACAGTTCTTC

CDR3 length: 15
J gene: TRBJ2-1
D gene: NA
V gene: TRBV6-1
clone size: NA
CDR3 protein: CASSADAAVYNEQFF
CDR3 DNA: TGTGCCAGCAGTGCGGACGCGGCAGTCTACAATGAGCAGTTCTTC

CDR3 length: 16
J gene: TRBJ1-3
D gene: NA
V gene: TRBV4-3
clone size: NA
CDR3 protein: CASSDRRRGSGNTVYF
CDR3 DNA: TGCGCCAGCAGCGACCGGAGGCGTGGCTCTGGAAACACCGTATATTTT

CDR3 length: 19
J gene: TRBJ2-6
D gene: TRBD1
V gene: TRBV11-2
clone size: NA
CDR3 protein: CDSSLVPKDRHSGPNILTF
CDR3 DNA: TGTGATAGCAGCTTAGTTCCAAAGGACAGGCACTCTGGGCCCAACATCCTGACTTTC

CDR3 length: 14
J gene: TRBJ1-1
D gene: NA
V gene: TRBV6-1
clone size: NA
CDR3 protein: CASSEDMGTTEAFF
CDR3 DNA: TGTGCCAGCAGTGAAGACATGGGCACCACTGAAGCTTTCTTT

CDR3 length: 17
J gene: TRBJ1-1
D gene: NA
V gene: TRBV5-1
clone size: few
CDR3 protein: CASSLAGVGSGNTEAFF
CDR3 DNA: TGCGCCAGCAGCTTGGCCGGGGTAGGGTCGGGGAACACTGAAGCTTTCTTT

CDR3 length: 13
J gene: TRBJ2-1
D gene: NA
V gene: TRBV20-1
clone size: NA
CDR3 protein: CSASMGSNLEQFF
CDR3 DNA: TGCAGTGCTAGTATGGGATCTAATCTGGAGCAGTTCTTC

CDR3 length: 14
J gene: TRBJ1-1
D gene: NA
V gene: TRBV20-1
clone size: NA
CDR3 protein: CSARAGAEITEGFF
CDR3 DNA: TGCAGTGCTAGGGCGGGGGCTGAAATCACTGAAGGTTTCTTT

CDR3 length: 18
J gene: TRBJ2-3
D gene: NA
V gene: TRBV5-1
clone size: once
CDR3 protein: CASSLAIAQAASTDTQYF
CDR3 DNA: TGCGCCAGCAGCTTGGCCATTGCTCAGGCAGCTAGCACAGATACGCAGTATTTT

CDR3 length: 17
J gene: TRBJ2-5
D gene: NA
V gene: TRBV24-1
clone size: NA
CDR3 protein: CATRDGDSRGGIETQYF
CDR3 DNA: TGTGCCACCCGTGATGGGGACAGCAGGGGAGGTATAGAGACCCAGTACTTC

CDR3 length: 19
J gene: TRBJ2-7
D gene: TRBD2
V gene: TRBV5-4
clone size: NA
CDR3 protein: CANSWPPGSGSRGSYKQYF
CDR3 DNA: TGTGCCAACAGCTGGCCGCCGGGTAGCGGGAGCAGGGGCTCCTACAAGCAGTACTTC

CDR3 length: 13
J gene: TRBJ2-7
D gene: NA
V gene: TRBV11-2
clone size: NA
CDR3 protein: CASSLNLWIEQCF
CDR3 DNA: TGTGCCAGCAGCTTAAATCTTTGGATCGAGCAGTGCTTC

CDR3 length: 16
J gene: TRBJ1-1
D gene: NA
V gene: TRBV4-2
clone size: NA
CDR3 protein: CASSQVGHLENTEAFF
CDR3 DNA: TGTGCCAGCAGTCAAGTCGGACACCTTGAGAACACAGAAGCTTTCTTT

CDR3 length: 16
J gene: TRBJ2-6
D gene: NA
V gene: TRBV11-3
clone size: NA
CDR3 protein: CARSLESSAGANVLTF
CDR3 DNA: TGTGCCAGAAGCTTGGAATCCAGCGCTGGGGCCAACGTCCTGACTTTC

CDR3 length: 15
J gene: TRBJ1-1
D gene: NA
V gene: TRBV2
clone size: NA
CDR3 protein: CASIMGQGGNTEAFF
CDR3 DNA: TGTGCCAGCATCATGGGTCAGGGAGGGAACACTGAAGCTTTCTTT

CDR3 length: 15
J gene: TRBJ1-5
D gene: NA
V gene: TRBV6-5
clone size: NA
CDR3 protein: CAGNYLQGSNRPQHF
CDR3 DNA: TGTGCCGGCAATTACCTACAGGGAAGCAATCGGCCCCAGCATTTT

CDR3 length: 15
J gene: TRBJ2-7
D gene: NA
V gene: TRBV4-3
clone size: NA
CDR3 protein: CASSQELAPSSERYF
CDR3 DNA: TGCGCCAGCAGCCAAGAACTAGCACCTTCCTCCGAGCGGTACTTC

CDR3 length: 14
J gene: TRBJ2-5
D gene: NA
V gene: TRBV11-2
clone size: NA
CDR3 protein: CPSSLGSSSETQYF
CDR3 DNA: TGTCCCAGCAGCTTAGGGTCCAGTTCAGAGACCCAGTACTTC

CDR3 length: 15
J gene: TRBJ2-3
D gene: NA
V gene: TRBV13
clone size: NA
CDR3 protein: CASSHRSPRTDTQYF
CDR3 DNA: TGTGCCAGCAGCCACCGATCCCCCCGCACAGATACGCAGTATTTT

CDR3 length: 15
J gene: TRBJ2-7
D gene: NA
V gene: TRBV5-4
clone size: once
CDR3 protein: CASILHVRDRYEQYF
CDR3 DNA: TGTGCCAGCATCTTGCACGTGAGAGATCGCTACGAGCAGTACTTC

CDR3 length: 11
J gene: TRBJ1-2
D gene: NA
V gene: TRBV4-2
clone size: many
CDR3 protein: CASSQEGGYTF
CDR3 DNA: TGTGCCAGCAGCCAAGAAGGCGGCTACACCTTC